Presented here are 32 T cell receptor beta chains from one specimen sequenced in a study of cytomegalovirus exposure and HLA in healthy donors. Only in-frame clones appear in the TCRdb table, and some are missing; sequencing was by immunoSEQ multiplex PCR. The sample includes 300,000 to 350,000 clones, nearly 90% seen only once; the top ten take around 0.88%. The sample comprised PBMCs. The receptors were gathered from a man under 40 in good health and CMV-seronegative.

The chain employs TRBV2 and TRBJ2-5; 8 bases are a match to TRBD2. With V trimmed by 6 bases and J by 7 bases, 10 bases remained unmatched. The length of the CDR3 is 14 residues. Germline CDR1 reads SNHLY; CDR2 reads FYNNEI. DNA of the CDR3: TGTGCCAGCAGGGGGGGACTAGGGTTCGGGACCCAGTACTTC. This translates into CASRGGLGFGTQYF.

CDR3 loop: CASSLTGVAYEQYF. The CDR3 nucleotides read TGCGCCAGCAGCTTGACAGGGGTGGCCTACGAGCAGTACTTC. This chain uses TRBV5-1 with TRBJ2-7, with 7 nucleotides matching TRBD1. The ends lost 1 base at V and 2 bases at J; junction bases unmatched: 3. The germline V gene encodes CDR1 SGHRS and CDR2 YFSETQ. The CDR3 has 14 amino acids. The whole variable domain, remainder taken from reference TRBV5-1 and TRBJ2-7, is KAGVTQTPRYLIKTRGQQVTLSCSPISGHRSVSWYQQTPGQGLQFLFEYFSETQRNKGNFPGRFSGRQFSNSRSEMNVSTLELGDSALYLCASSLTGVAYEQYFGPGTRLTVT.

The chain is built from TRBV10-3 and TRBJ1-1; D gene uncertain. The ends were cut back, 0 bases at V and 7 bases at J, with 9 bases in the middle. This CDR3 is built from 13 residues. Per the germline V gene, CDR1 is ENHRY and CDR2 is SYGVKD. Written as DNA, the CDR3 is TGTGCCATCAGTGAGTCGGGAGGTAATGAAGCTTTCTTT. This translates into CAISESGGNEAFF.

The V gene is TRBV27, the J gene TRBJ1-1; TRBD1 matches 7 bases. The CDR3 spans 14 residues. Germline values: CDR1 MNHEY, CDR2 SMNVEV (reference sequence). V lost 6 bases, J lost 4 bases, and 8 bases stayed unmatched. CDR3 protein: CASRKGGLGTEAFF. The CDR3, as DNA: TGTGCCAGCAGGAAAGGGGGCTTGGGCACTGAAGCTTTCTTT.

This chain links TRBV18 with TRBJ1-3, with D possibly matching TRBD1 (5 bases). The CDR3 sequence is 13 residues long. The germline CDR1 and CDR2 sequences are KGHSH and LQKENI. Trimming took off 3 bases at V and 6 bases at J, with 9 bases between the two ends. For the CDR3, the DNA is TGTGCCAGCTCACCGCCGGGGGTAAACACCATATATTTT. Protein sequence: CASSPPGVNTIYF.

This rearrangement joins TRBV28 to TRBJ1-2, with D hard to call. V was shortened by 4 bases and J by 4 bases, with 7 bases between the two germline ends. The CDR3 has 12 residues. The germline V gene encodes CDR1 MDHEN and CDR2 SYDVKM. In DNA, the CDR3 is TGTGCCAGCAGTTCGTATCGCTATGGCTACACCTTC. Translating it yields CASSSYRYGYTF.

V is TRBV15 and J is TRBJ2-7; D might be TRBD1 (6 bases). This CDR3 is 13 amino acids long. Germline V CDR1 and CDR2: LNHNV, YYDKDF (reference sequence). The V gene lost 3 bases and the J gene lost 6 bases, with 12 bases spanning the gap. The CDR3 region has the DNA TGTGCCACCAGCAGTCTACAGGGAAGCGAGCAGTACTTC. Amino acids: CATSSLQGSEQYF.

The DNA of the CDR3 is TGTGCCAGCAGCCCCCGTATAGCGGGCACAGATACGCAGTATTTT. Its translation is CASSPRIAGTDTQYF. The chain uses TRBV4-2 and TRBJ2-3, with D maybe TRBD2 (6 bases). The V and J ends lost 4 bases and 1 base respectively, with 12 bases between them. The CDR3 runs 15 residues. Germline-derived CDR1 and CDR2 are LGHNA and YNFKEQ.

This chain uses TRBV19 with TRBJ2-1; TRBD1 matches 8 bases. The ends lost 1 base at V and 9 bases at J; junction bases unmatched: 5. CDR3 length equals 14 residues. The V gene's germline CDR1 is LNHDA and CDR2 SQIVND (reference sequence). This chain's CDR3 is CASSIGTGIVEQFF. CDR3 sequence (DNA): TGTGCCAGTAGTATAGGGACAGGGATCGTTGAGCAGTTCTTC.

This sequence joins TRBV6-1 and TRBJ1-4, with 7 positions matching TRBD1. The V gene's germline CDR1 is MNHNS and CDR2 SASEGT. The CDR3 is made up of 15 amino acids. Losses at the gene ends were 8 bases for V and 8 bases for J; bases not matched to a gene: 14. The CDR3 nucleotides read TGTGCCAGCCAGAAACACAGACAGGGTGGGGAAAAACTGTTTTTT. It codes for CASQKHRQGGEKLFF.

This chain connects TRBV6-1 to TRBJ1-2; the match to TRBD1 covers 7 bases. Germline trimming cut 2 bases from V and 2 bases from J; bases unmatched to any gene: 8. The CDR3 covers 16 residues. Looked up from germline, CDR1 is MNHNS and CDR2 is SASEGT. CDR3 residues: CASSETVGTVNYGYTF. In nucleotides, the CDR3 is TGTGCCAGCAGTGAAACCGTAGGGACAGTGAACTATGGCTACACCTTC.

This chain joins TRBV12-5 and TRBJ2-7; 15 bases agree with TRBD2. J gave up 4 bases and V 5 bases, and 9 bases lay outside the gene matches. From germline, CDR1 is LGHNT and CDR2 FRNRAP. The CDR3 runs 17 residues. CDR3 amino acids: CASGQMGTSGGPYEQYF. DNA of the CDR3: TGTGCTAGTGGTCAAATGGGGACTAGCGGGGGGCCGTACGAGCAGTACTTC.

The chain is built from TRBV5-1 and TRBJ1-1; 9 bases agree with TRBD1. CDR1 is SGHRS and CDR2 is YFSETQ in the germline V gene. The CDR3 sequence is 14 residues long. J was trimmed by 7 bases and V by 4 bases; bases with no gene match: 8. The CDR3 DNA follows: TGCGCCAGCAGCGTCTACGGGACAGGGCGTGAAGCTTTCTTT. This codes for CASSVYGTGREAFF.

The chain couples TRBV6-1 to TRBJ2-1; 8 bases fit TRBD1. The CDR3 contains 14 residues. The germline gives CDR1 MNHNS, CDR2 SASEGT. V lost 10 bases to trimming and J lost 7 bases; unmatched junction nucleotides: 12. The CDR3 reads CAIKGQGEGNEQFF. The CDR3 nucleotides read TGTGCCATCAAAGGACAGGGTGAGGGGAATGAGCAGTTCTTC.

The chain recombines TRBV4-1 with TRBJ1-1; TRBD1 might be the D (6 bases). Looked up from germline, CDR1 is MGHRA and CDR2 is YSYEKL. The V end was cut by 4 bases, the J end by 2 bases, with 8 bases between. The CDR3 sequence is 13 residues long. The CDR3 sequence: CASSRTANTEAFF. CDR3 DNA sequence: TGCGCCAGCAGCCGGACAGCCAACACTGAAGCTTTCTTT.

This chain connects TRBV4-1 to TRBJ2-7; D not resolved. This CDR3 has 15 residues. Per the germline V gene, CDR1 is MGHRA and CDR2 is YSYEKL. V was clipped by 4 bases and J by 0 bases, with 13 bases between them. CDR3 amino acids: CASSLTKDSSYEQYF. The CDR3 DNA sequence: TGCGCCAGCAGCCTCACTAAGGATAGCTCCTACGAGCAGTACTTC.

The chain employs TRBV7-8 and TRBJ2-5; 10 positions agree with TRBD2. The J segment lost 3 bases and the V segment lost 4 bases, leaving 11 bases of the junction unmatched. Germline CDR1 SGHVS, CDR2 FQNEAQ. The CDR3 is 17 amino acids. The chain's CDR3 is CASSSFRFSGGKETQYF. CDR3 in DNA: TGTGCCAGCAGCTCCTTTAGATTTAGCGGGGGGAAAGAGACCCAGTACTTC.

The V and J genes are TRBV10-2 and TRBJ1-4; no firm D call. The germline V and J ends were trimmed by 6 bases and 3 bases, with 8 bases remaining between them. The V gene's germline CDR1 is WSHSY and CDR2 SAAADI. This CDR3 is 13 amino acids long. DNA of the CDR3: TGCGCCAGCAGCGGCGGTCCTAATGAAAAACTGTTTTTT. This translates into CASSGGPNEKLFF.

The rearrangement joins TRBV6-5 to TRBJ2-7, with 7 nucleotides matching TRBD2. The germline V gene has CDR1 MNHEY and CDR2 SVGAGI. The V and J ends lost 4 bases and 2 bases, in that order; junction bases with no gene match: 5. The CDR3 is 14 residues long. DNA for the CDR3: TGTGCCAGCAGTTTTACGGGGGGAGCCTACGAGCAGTACTTC. Translating gives CASSFTGGAYEQYF.

The gene calls are TRBV7-8 and TRBJ1-5; 8 bases match TRBD1. Germline trimming cut 2 bases from V and 3 bases from J; bases unmatched to any gene: 6. This CDR3 is built from 16 residues. From germline, CDR1 is SGHVS and CDR2 FQNEAQ. CDR3 in amino acids: CASSLTGGGYNQPQHF. The CDR3 DNA reads TGTGCCAGCAGCTTAACAGGGGGGGGGTACAATCAGCCCCAGCATTTT.

The V gene is TRBV6-5, the J gene TRBJ1-1; D gene uncertain. CDR3 length: 16 residues. V gave up 1 base and J gave up 3 bases, with 15 bases separating them. The V gene's germline CDR1 is MNHEY and CDR2 SVGAGI. The CDR3 DNA sequence: TGTGCCAGCAGTTACTTAGGGAGTGGGAAGGACACTGAAGCTTTCTTT. Its translation is CASSYLGSGKDTEAFF.

V is TRBV6-5 and J is TRBJ1-1; no definite D call. V lost 8 bases and J lost 1, with 5 bases in between. The CDR3 is 11 residues long. Germline values: CDR1 MNHEY, CDR2 SVGAGI. The DNA for the CDR3 is TGTGCCAGCCAGCGGAACACTGAAGCTTTCTTT. It is translated as CASQRNTEAFF.

The chain uses TRBV11-2 and TRBJ1-6; TRBD1 matches at 9 bases. After removal of 5 bases from V and 10 bases from J, the junction contained 3 bases not matched to a gene. The V gene's germline CDR1 is SGHAT and CDR2 FQNNGV. The length of the CDR3 is 13 residues. The CDR3, as DNA: TGTGCCAGCAGCGCGGGACAGGGCTCACCCCTCCACTTT. This codes for CASSAGQGSPLHF.

The rearrangement links TRBV6-5 to TRBJ2-7; perhaps TRBD1 as D (5 bases). The CDR3 sequence is 14 residues long. CDR1 and CDR2 from the germline V gene are MNHEY and SVGAGI. V was pared by 0 bases and J by 0 bases, with 6 bases between. Written as DNA, the CDR3 is TGTGCCAGCAGTTACTCGACAGCCTCCTACGAGCAGTACTTC. The encoded protein is CASSYSTASYEQYF.

The chain joins TRBV6-5 to TRBJ1-2; D not resolved. Deletions cut 4 bases from V and 0 bases from J, with 12 bases between. The CDR3 loop spans 15 amino acids. Germline CDR1 and CDR2: MNHEY and SVGAGI. CDR3 sequence reads: CASSSPPIANYGYTF. CDR3 DNA: TGTGCCAGCAGTTCCCCGCCCATAGCTAACTATGGCTACACCTTC.

This clone was detected once. This rearrangement joins TRBV18 to TRBJ2-7; 8 nucleotides agree with TRBD1. CDR1 and CDR2 (germline): KGHSH, LQKENI. There are 14 residues in the CDR3. V lost 1 base to trimming and J lost 3 bases; unmatched junction nucleotides: 2. The CDR3 bases are TGTGCCAGCTCACCACAAACAGGGGGCTACGAGCAGTACTTC. Protein: CASSPQTGGYEQYF.

This chain connects TRBV5-1 to TRBJ2-1; maybe TRBD1 (7 bases). V was trimmed by 0 bases and J by 2 bases, leaving 27 bases between them. Germline CDR1 and CDR2: SGHRS and YFSETQ. The CDR3 extends over 21 amino acids. In DNA form, the CDR3 reads TGCGCCAGCAGCTTGGCGACGCCCCCCAGGGGGGTCATAGCGGCCTACAATGAGCAGTTCTTC. This sequence encodes CASSLATPPRGVIAAYNEQFF. Variable domain in full (rest from reference TRBV5-1 and TRBJ2-1): KAGVTQTPRYLIKTRGQQVTLSCSPISGHRSVSWYQQTPGQGLQFLFEYFSETQRNKGNFPGRFSGRQFSNSRSEMNVSTLELGDSALYLCASSLATPPRGVIAAYNEQFFGPGTRLTVL.

The chain uses TRBV7-9 and TRBJ1-1; D is possibly TRBD1 (5 bases). Germline lookup yields CDR1 SEHNR and CDR2 FQNEAQ (reference sequence). The ends were cut back, 4 bases at V and 1 base at J, with 13 bases in the middle. The CDR3 sequence is 15 residues long. CDR3: CASSSPLGANTEAFF. DNA of the CDR3: TGTGCCAGCAGCTCCCCTCTAGGGGCGAACACTGAAGCTTTCTTT.

V usage is TRBV11-3 and J usage is TRBJ2-3; TRBD1 agrees at 7 bases. Germline trimming cut 5 bases from V and 2 bases from J; bases unmatched to any gene: 4. The germline V gene encodes CDR1 SGHNT and CDR2 YENEEA. The CDR3 is 14 amino acids. Here the CDR3 reads CASSRGQSTDTQYF. The CDR3 region has the DNA TGTGCCAGCAGCCGGGGACAGTCCACAGATACGCAGTATTTT.

The J gene is TRBJ1-2, the V gene TRBV9, with 7 bases matching TRBD1. The CDR3 has 14 amino acids. The V segment lost 3 bases and the J segment 5 bases; nucleotides outside the gene matches: 7. Germline CDR1 and CDR2: SGDLS and YYNGEE. This CDR3 reads CASSERDSQYGYTF. In DNA form, the CDR3 reads TGTGCCAGCAGCGAACGGGACAGCCAATATGGCTACACCTTC.

This sequence joins TRBV11-2 and TRBJ2-1; 8 bases are a match to TRBD1. The germline gives CDR1 SGHAT, CDR2 FQNNGV. Trimming took 4 bases from V and 5 from J; bases not matched to a gene: 10. CDR3 length: 16 residues. The CDR3 sequence is CASSSTAGGGNNEQFF. In nucleotides, the CDR3 is TGTGCCAGCAGCTCCACGGCAGGGGGCGGAAACAATGAGCAGTTCTTC.

A few counts support this clone. The chain has TRBV7-2 and TRBJ1-1; tentative D call: TRBD1 (5 bases). CDR1 SGHTA and CDR2 FQGNSA come from the germline V gene. V was pared by 5 bases and J by 3 bases, with 16 bases between. This CDR3 has 15 amino acids. The CDR3 loop is CASSPRKTDHTEAFF. The CDR3 nucleotides read TGTGCCAGCAGCCCAAGGAAGACAGACCACACTGAAGCTTTCTTT.